The source of this T cell receptor (beta chain) is a study of T cell changes during pregnancy in multiple sclerosis. Germline CDR1 is SGHNT and CDR2 is YYREEE (reference sequence). The CDR3 is 14 residues long. V was shortened by 0 bases and J by 2 bases, with 8 bases between the two germline ends. Using immunoSEQ multiplex PCR, the repertoire was profiled, and TCRdb retains in-frame clones only, with some absent. The data show tens of thousands of clones, 91% seen once. This specimen consisted of peripheral blood, obtained after pregnancy. This chain links TRBV5-4 with TRBJ1-2, with a tentative D call TRBD1 (5 bases). The receptor was derived from a female donor in good health, enrolled as a control in a pregnancy study. The CDR3: CASSLVGGNYGYTF. CDR3 nucleotide sequence: TGTGCCAGCAGCTTGGTTGGGGGGAACTATGGCTACACCTTC. The full variable domain, completed using reference TRBV5-4 and TRBJ1-2, is ETGVTQSPTHLIKTRGQQVTLRCSSQSGHNTVSWYQQALGQGPQFIFQYYREEENGRGNFPPRFSGLQFPNYSSELNVNALELDDSALYLCASSLVGGNYGYTFGSGTRLTVV.